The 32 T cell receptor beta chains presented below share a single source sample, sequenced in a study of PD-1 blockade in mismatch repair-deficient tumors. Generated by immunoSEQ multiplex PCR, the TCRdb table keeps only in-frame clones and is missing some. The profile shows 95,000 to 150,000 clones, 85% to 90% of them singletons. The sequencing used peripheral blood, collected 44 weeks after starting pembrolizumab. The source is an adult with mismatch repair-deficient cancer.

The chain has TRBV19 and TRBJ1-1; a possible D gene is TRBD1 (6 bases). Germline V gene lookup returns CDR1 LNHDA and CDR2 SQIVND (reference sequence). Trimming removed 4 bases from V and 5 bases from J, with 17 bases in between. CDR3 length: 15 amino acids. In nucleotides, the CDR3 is TGTGCCAGTAGTAAGGGGAACAGGGTTAGGACTGAAGCTTTCTTT. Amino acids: CASSKGNRVRTEAFF.

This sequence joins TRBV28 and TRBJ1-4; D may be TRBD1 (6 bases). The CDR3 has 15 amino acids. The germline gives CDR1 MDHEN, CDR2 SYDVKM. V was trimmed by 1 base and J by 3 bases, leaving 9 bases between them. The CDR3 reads CASSLLGGANEKLFF. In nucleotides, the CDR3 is TGTGCCAGCAGTTTATTAGGGGGGGCTAATGAAAAACTGTTTTTT.

CDR3 bases: TGTGCCAGCAGTTCCCTCCAAGAGACCCAGTACTTC. It codes for CASSSLQETQYF. V and J are TRBV6-5 and TRBJ2-5; D gene unclear. The CDR3 sequence is 12 residues long. CDR1 and CDR2 from the germline V gene are MNHEY and SVGAGI. Trimming took 4 bases from V and 1 from J, leaving 4 bases between them.

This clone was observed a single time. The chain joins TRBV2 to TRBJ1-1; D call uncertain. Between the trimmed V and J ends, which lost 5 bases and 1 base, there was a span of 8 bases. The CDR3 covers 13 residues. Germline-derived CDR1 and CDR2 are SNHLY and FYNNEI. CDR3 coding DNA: TGTGCCAGCAGTCGAACGGGGAACACTGAAGCTTTCTTT. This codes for CASSRTGNTEAFF.

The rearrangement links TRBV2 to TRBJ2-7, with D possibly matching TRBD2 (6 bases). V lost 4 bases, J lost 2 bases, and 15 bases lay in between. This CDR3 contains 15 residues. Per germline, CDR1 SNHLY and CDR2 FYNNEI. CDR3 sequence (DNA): TGTGCCAGCAGTGGAAAAGCGGGCCTTACCTACGAGCAGTACTTC. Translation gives CASSGKAGLTYEQYF.

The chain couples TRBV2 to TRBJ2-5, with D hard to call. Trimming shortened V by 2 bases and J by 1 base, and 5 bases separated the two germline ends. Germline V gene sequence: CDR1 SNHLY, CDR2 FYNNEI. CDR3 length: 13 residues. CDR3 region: CASSEISQETQYF. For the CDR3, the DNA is TGTGCCAGCAGTGAAATCAGCCAAGAGACCCAGTACTTC.

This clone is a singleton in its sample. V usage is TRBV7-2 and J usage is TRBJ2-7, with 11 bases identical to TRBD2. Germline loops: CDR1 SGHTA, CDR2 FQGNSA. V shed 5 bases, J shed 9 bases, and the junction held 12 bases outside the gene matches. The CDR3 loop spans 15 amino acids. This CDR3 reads CASSTAVSGRALQYF. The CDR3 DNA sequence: TGTGCCAGCAGCACCGCGGTTAGCGGGAGGGCCTTGCAGTACTTC.

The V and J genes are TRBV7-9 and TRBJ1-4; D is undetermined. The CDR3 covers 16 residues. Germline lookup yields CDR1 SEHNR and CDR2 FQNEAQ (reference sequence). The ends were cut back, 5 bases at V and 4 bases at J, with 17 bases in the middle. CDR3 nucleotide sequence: TGTGCCAGCAGCCCAGACAACGCCGGGGATAATGAAAAACTGTTTTTT. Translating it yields CASSPDNAGDNEKLFF. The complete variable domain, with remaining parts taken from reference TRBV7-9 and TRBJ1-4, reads DTGVSQNPRHKITKRGQNVTFRCDPISEHNRLYWYRQTLGQGPEFLTYFQNEAQLEKSRLLSDRFSAERPKGSFSTLEIQRTEQGDSAMYLCASSPDNAGDNEKLFFGSGTQLSVL.

The CDR3 DNA sequence: TGTGCCAGCAGCCCCCGAAACACAGATACGCAGTATTTT. Its translation: CASSPRNTDTQYF. V usage is TRBV7-6 and J usage is TRBJ2-3; D is unresolved. This CDR3 is built from 13 residues. Deletions cut 5 bases from V and 2 bases from J, with 8 bases between. Germline V gives CDR1 SGHVS, CDR2 FNYEAQ.

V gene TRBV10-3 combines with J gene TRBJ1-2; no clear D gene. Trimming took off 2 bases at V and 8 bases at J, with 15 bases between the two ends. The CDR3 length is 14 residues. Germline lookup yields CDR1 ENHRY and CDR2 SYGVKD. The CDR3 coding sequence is TGTGCCATCAGTGAGGGATTCGGCGAGCGGGGCTACACCTTC. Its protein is CAISEGFGERGYTF.

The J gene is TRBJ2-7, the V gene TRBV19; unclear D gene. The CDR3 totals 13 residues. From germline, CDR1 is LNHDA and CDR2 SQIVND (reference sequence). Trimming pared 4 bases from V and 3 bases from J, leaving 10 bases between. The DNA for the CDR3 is TGTGCCAGTAGTACTGGGATCATCTACGAGCAGTACTTC. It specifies CASSTGIIYEQYF.

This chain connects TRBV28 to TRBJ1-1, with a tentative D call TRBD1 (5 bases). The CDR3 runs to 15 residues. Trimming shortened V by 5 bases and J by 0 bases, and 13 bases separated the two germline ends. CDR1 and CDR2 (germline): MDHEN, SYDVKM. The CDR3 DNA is TGTGCCAGCAGTCAAACTGGGACGGTGAACACTGAAGCTTTCTTT. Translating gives CASSQTGTVNTEAFF.

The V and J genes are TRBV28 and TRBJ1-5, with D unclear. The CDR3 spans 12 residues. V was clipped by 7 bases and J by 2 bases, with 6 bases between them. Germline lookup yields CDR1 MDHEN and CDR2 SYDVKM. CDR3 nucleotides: TGTGCCAGCAAGGGAGGCAATCAGCCCCAGCATTTT. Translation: CASKGGNQPQHF. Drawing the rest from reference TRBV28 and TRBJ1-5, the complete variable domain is DVKVTQSSRYLVKRTGEKVFLECVQDMDHENMFWYRQDPGLGLRLIYFSYDVKMKEKGDIPEGYSVSREKKERFSLILESASTNQTSMYLCASKGGNQPQHFGDGTRLSIL.

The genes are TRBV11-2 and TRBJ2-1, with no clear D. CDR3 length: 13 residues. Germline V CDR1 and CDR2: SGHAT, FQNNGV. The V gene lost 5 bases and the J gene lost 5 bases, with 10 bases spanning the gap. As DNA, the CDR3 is TGTGCCAGCAGCCTAACCGCCGACAATGAGCAGTTCTTC. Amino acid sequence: CASSLTADNEQFF.

CDR3: CASSDSGLADNEQFF. The CDR3, as DNA: TGTGCCAGCAGTGACTCGGGACTAGCGGACAATGAGCAGTTCTTC. The chain employs TRBV6-4 and TRBJ2-1, with 11 bases matching TRBD2. Germline values: CDR1 MRHNA, CDR2 SNTAGT. This CDR3 is built from 15 residues. J was trimmed by 5 bases and V by 0 bases; bases with no gene match: 0.

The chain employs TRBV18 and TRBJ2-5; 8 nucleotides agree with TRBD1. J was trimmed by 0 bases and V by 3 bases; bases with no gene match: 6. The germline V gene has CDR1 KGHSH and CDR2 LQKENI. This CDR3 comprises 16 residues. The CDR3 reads CASSPRTGKYQETQYF. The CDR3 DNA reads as TGTGCCAGCTCACCTCGGACAGGGAAGTACCAAGAGACCCAGTACTTC.

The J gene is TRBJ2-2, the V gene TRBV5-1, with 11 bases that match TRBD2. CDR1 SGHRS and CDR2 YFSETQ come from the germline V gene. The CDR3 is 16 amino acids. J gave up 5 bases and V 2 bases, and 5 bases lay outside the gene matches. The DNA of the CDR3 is TGCGCCAGCAGCTTTTTTCGGACTAGCGGGACCGGGGAGCTGTTTTTT. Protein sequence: CASSFFRTSGTGELFF.

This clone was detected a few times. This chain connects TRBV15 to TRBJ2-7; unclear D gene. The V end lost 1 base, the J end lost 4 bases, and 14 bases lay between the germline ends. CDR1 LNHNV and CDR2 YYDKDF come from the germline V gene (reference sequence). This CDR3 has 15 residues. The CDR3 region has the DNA TGTGCCACCAGCAGAGGTGGGGTGGACCGATACGAGCAGTACTTC. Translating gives CATSRGGVDRYEQYF.

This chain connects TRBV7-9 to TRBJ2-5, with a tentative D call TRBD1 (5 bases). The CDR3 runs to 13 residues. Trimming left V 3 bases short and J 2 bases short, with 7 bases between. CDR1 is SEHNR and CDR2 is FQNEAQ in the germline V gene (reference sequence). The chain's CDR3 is CASSLTVQETQYF. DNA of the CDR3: TGTGCCAGCAGCTTGACAGTACAAGAGACCCAGTACTTC.

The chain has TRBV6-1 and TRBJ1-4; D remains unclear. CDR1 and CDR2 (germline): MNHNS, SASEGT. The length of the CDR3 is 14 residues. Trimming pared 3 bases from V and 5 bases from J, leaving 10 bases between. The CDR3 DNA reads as TGTGCCAGCAGTGATGGTTCCGCGAATGAAAAACTGTTTTTT. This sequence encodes CASSDGSANEKLFF.

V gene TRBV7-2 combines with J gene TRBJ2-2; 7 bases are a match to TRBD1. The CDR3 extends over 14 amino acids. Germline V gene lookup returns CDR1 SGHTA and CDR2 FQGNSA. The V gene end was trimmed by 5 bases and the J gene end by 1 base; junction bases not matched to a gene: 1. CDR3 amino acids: CASSRQGNTGELFF. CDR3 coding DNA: TGTGCCAGCAGCCGACAGGGGAACACCGGGGAGCTGTTTTTT.

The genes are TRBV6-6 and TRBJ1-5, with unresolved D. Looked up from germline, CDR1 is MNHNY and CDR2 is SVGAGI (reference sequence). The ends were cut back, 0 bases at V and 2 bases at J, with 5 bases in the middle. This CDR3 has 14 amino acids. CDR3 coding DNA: TGTGCCAGCAGTTACTCGACTCGCAATCAGCCCCAGCATTTT. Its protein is CASSYSTRNQPQHF.

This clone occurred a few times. The CDR3 DNA reads as TGTGCCATCAGGGGAGGACGGGACAATGAGCAGTTCTTC. Translation gives CAIRGGRDNEQFF. The chain combines TRBV10-3 with TRBJ2-1; D is perhaps TRBD2 (6 bases). In germline, CDR1 is ENHRY, CDR2 SYGVKD. V was pared by 6 bases and J by 5 bases, with 11 bases between. This CDR3 contains 13 residues.

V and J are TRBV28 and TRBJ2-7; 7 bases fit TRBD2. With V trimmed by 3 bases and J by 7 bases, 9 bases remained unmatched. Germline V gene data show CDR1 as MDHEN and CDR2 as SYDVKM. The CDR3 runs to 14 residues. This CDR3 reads CASSFGGGLVEQYF. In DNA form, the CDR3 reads TGTGCCAGCAGTTTCGGGGGAGGGTTAGTGGAGCAGTACTTC.

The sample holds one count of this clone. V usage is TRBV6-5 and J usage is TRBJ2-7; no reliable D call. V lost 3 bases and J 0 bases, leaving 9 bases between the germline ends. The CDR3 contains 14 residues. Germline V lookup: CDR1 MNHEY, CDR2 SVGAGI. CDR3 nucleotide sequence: TGTGCCAGCAGTTATGGGCAGCACTCCTACGAGCAGTACTTC. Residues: CASSYGQHSYEQYF.

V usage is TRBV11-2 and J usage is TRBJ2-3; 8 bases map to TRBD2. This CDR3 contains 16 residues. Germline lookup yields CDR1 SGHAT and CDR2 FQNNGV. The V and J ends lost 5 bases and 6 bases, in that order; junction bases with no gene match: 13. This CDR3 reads CASSPPGLAGRDTQYF. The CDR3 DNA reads TGTGCCAGCAGCCCTCCGGGGCTAGCGGGCAGGGATACGCAGTATTTT.

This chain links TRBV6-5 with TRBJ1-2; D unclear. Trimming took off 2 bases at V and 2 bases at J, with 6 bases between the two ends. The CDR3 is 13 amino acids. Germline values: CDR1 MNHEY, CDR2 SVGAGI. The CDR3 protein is CASSYTANYGYTF. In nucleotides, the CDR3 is TGTGCCAGCAGTTACACGGCAAACTATGGCTACACCTTC.

The CDR3 protein is CASSYSGRGLGELFF. The DNA for the CDR3 is TGTGCCAGCAGTTACTCCGGCAGGGGGCTGGGGGAGCTGTTTTTT. This sequence joins TRBV6-5 and TRBJ2-2, with 8 bases aligning to TRBD1. V dropped 0 bases and J dropped 8; count of bases not matched to a gene: 5. This CDR3 is 15 amino acids long. Germline V gives CDR1 MNHEY, CDR2 SVGAGI.

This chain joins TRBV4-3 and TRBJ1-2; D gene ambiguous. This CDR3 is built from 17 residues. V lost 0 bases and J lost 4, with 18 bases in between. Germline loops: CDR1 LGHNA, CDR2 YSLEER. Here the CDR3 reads CASSQEVALQSGYGYTF. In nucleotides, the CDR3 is TGCGCCAGCAGCCAAGAGGTGGCATTGCAGTCAGGCTATGGCTACACCTTC.

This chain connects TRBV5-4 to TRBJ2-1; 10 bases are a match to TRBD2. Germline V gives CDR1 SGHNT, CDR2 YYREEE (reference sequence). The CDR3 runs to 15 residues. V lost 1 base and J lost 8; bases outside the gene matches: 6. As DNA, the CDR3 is TGTGCCAGCAGCTTGAGCGGGAGGGCCGGGGATGAGCAGTTCTTC. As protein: CASSLSGRAGDEQFF.

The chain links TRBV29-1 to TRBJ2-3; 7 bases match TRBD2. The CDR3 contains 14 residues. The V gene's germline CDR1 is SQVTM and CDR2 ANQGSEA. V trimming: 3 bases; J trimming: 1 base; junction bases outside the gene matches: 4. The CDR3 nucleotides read TGCAGCGTTGAGGCGGGAGTGGGCACAGATACGCAGTATTTT. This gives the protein CSVEAGVGTDTQYF.

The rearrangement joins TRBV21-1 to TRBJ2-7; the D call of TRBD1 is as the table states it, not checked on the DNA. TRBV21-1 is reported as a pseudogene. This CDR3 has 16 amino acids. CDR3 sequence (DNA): TGTGCCAGCAGCCAAGGACGCAGGGACAGGGCTTACGGGCAGTACTTC. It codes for CASSQGRRDRAYGQYF.